This is a list of T cell receptor beta chains from one sample in a study of CD8+ T cells in alopecia areata. Profiling relied on immunoSEQ multiplex PCR, and the TCRdb table lists in-frame clones only, not all of them. The sample records 90,000 to 150,000 clones, approximately 38% being singletons. The sequenced sample was CD4+ T cells sorted from blood. All receptors come from a human donor with alopecia areata. The CDR3 runs from the conserved cysteine through the conserved F or W. D genes are given only for firm matches. Clone size appears in some rows only: once, few, many, or a class for an expanded clone.

d_call: -
v_call: TRBV5-1
clone_size: -
j_call: TRBJ2-1
cdr3_nt: TGCGCCAGCAGCTTACAGGGCCGGGAGCAGTTCTTC
cdr3_aa: CASSLQGREQFF

d_call: TRBD2
v_call: TRBV7-9
clone_size: few
j_call: TRBJ2-2
cdr3_nt: TGTGCCAGTCCTCCTAGCGGGAACAACGGCGGGGAGCTGTTTTTT
cdr3_aa: CASPPSGNNGGELFF

d_call: -
v_call: TRBV28
clone_size: -
j_call: TRBJ2-1
cdr3_nt: TGTGCCAGCAGCAGCCCCGTTACGGGGCAGTTCTTC
cdr3_aa: CASSSPVTGQFF

d_call: -
v_call: TRBV29-1
clone_size: few
j_call: TRBJ2-5
cdr3_nt: TGCAGCGCCGGGACATTTGAGACCCAGTACTTC
cdr3_aa: CSAGTFETQYF

d_call: -
v_call: TRBV27
clone_size: -
j_call: TRBJ2-1
cdr3_nt: TGTGCCAGCCGACCGGGACTTCTATACAATGAGCAGTTCTTC
cdr3_aa: CASRPGLLYNEQFF

d_call: TRBD1
v_call: TRBV6-6
clone_size: -
j_call: TRBJ2-7
cdr3_nt: TGTGCCAGCAGTTACACGTCAGGGGGTGGCTACGAGCAGTACTTC
cdr3_aa: CASSYTSGGGYEQYF

d_call: -
v_call: TRBV5-6
clone_size: -
j_call: TRBJ2-5
cdr3_nt: TGTGCCAGCAGCCTTCGTATGGTTCAAGAGACCCAGTACTTC
cdr3_aa: CASSLRMVQETQYF

d_call: -
v_call: TRBV5-6
clone_size: -
j_call: TRBJ2-7
cdr3_nt: TGTGCCAGCAGCGAGGGGACGGAATTCTACGAGCAGTACTTC
cdr3_aa: CASSEGTEFYEQYF

d_call: -
v_call: TRBV29-1
clone_size: few
j_call: TRBJ1-4
cdr3_nt: TGCAGCGTCCTTCGGGACGGACCGGAAAAACTGTTTTTT
cdr3_aa: CSVLRDGPEKLFF

d_call: -
v_call: TRBV29-1
clone_size: -
j_call: TRBJ2-1
cdr3_nt: TGCAGCGTCGCCGTGAAAGCGGGCAATGAGCAGTTCTTC
cdr3_aa: CSVAVKAGNEQFF

d_call: TRBD1
v_call: TRBV5-1
clone_size: -
j_call: TRBJ2-7
cdr3_nt: TGCGCCAGCAGCCCGACTCCGACAGGGTCCAACGAGCAGTACTTC
cdr3_aa: CASSPTPTGSNEQYF

d_call: TRBD2
v_call: TRBV5-1
clone_size: -
j_call: TRBJ2-1
cdr3_nt: TGCGCCAGCAGCTGGGGGACTAGCGGGAGGGACAATGAGCAGTTCTTC
cdr3_aa: CASSWGTSGRDNEQFF

d_call: -
v_call: TRBV5-1
clone_size: -
j_call: TRBJ2-5
cdr3_nt: TGCGCCAGCAGCTTGGCCTTGGGCTACCAAGAGACCCAGTACTTC
cdr3_aa: CASSLALGYQETQYF

d_call: -
v_call: TRBV7-3
clone_size: -
j_call: TRBJ1-6
cdr3_nt: TGTGCCAGCAGCTTAAGCGGCAGATCGAATTCACCCCTCCACTTT
cdr3_aa: CASSLSGRSNSPLHF

d_call: TRBD2
v_call: TRBV2
clone_size: -
j_call: TRBJ2-2
cdr3_nt: TGTGCCAGCAAGGGACTAGCGAACACCGGGGAGCTGTTTTTT
cdr3_aa: CASKGLANTGELFF

d_call: -
v_call: TRBV7-2
clone_size: few
j_call: TRBJ2-7
cdr3_nt: TGTGCCAGCAGCTTACACGGGAGTGGCTACGAGCAGTACTTC
cdr3_aa: CASSLHGSGYEQYF

d_call: -
v_call: TRBV11-2
clone_size: many
j_call: TRBJ2-1
cdr3_nt: TGTGCCAGCAGTACGTTAAGGGGAAGAACTGGGAATGAGCAGTTCTTC
cdr3_aa: CASSTLRGRTGNEQFF

d_call: -
v_call: TRBV20-1
clone_size: few
j_call: TRBJ2-3
cdr3_nt: TGCAGTGCTAGTATTGTCGAGGCGCAGTATTTT
cdr3_aa: CSASIVEAQYF

d_call: -
v_call: TRBV7-3
clone_size: few
j_call: TRBJ1-6
cdr3_nt: TGTGCCAGCAGCTTAAATGGGCGTACTAATTCACCCCTCCACTTT
cdr3_aa: CASSLNGRTNSPLHF

d_call: TRBD1
v_call: TRBV30
clone_size: -
j_call: TRBJ2-2
cdr3_nt: TGTGCCTGGGGACAGGGAATTTTCACCGGGGAGCTGTTTTTT
cdr3_aa: CAWGQGIFTGELFF

d_call: -
v_call: TRBV29-1
clone_size: -
j_call: TRBJ2-5
cdr3_nt: TGCAGCGTTGTAGTCACGGGTTATAGAGAGACCCAGTACTTC
cdr3_aa: CSVVVTGYRETQYF

d_call: -
v_call: TRBV18
clone_size: few
j_call: TRBJ2-6
cdr3_nt: TGTGCCAGCTCACCACCTCCGGGGGCATCTGGGGCCAACGTCCTGACTTTC
cdr3_aa: CASSPPPGASGANVLTF

d_call: -
v_call: TRBV30
clone_size: -
j_call: TRBJ1-2
cdr3_nt: TGTGCCTGGAAACGGCGGGGTATAAACTATGGCTACACCTTC
cdr3_aa: CAWKRRGINYGYTF

d_call: TRBD1
v_call: TRBV5-1
clone_size: -
j_call: TRBJ2-5
cdr3_nt: TGCGCCAGCAGCCGTTGGACAGGGATACAAGAGACCCAGTACTTC
cdr3_aa: CASSRWTGIQETQYF

d_call: TRBD1
v_call: TRBV7-8
clone_size: -
j_call: TRBJ1-6
cdr3_nt: TGTGCCAGCAGCCCACGGACAGGGGGCTCCTATAATTCACCCCTCCACTTT
cdr3_aa: CASSPRTGGSYNSPLHF

d_call: -
v_call: TRBV11-2
clone_size: -
j_call: TRBJ2-2
cdr3_nt: TGTGCCAGCAGCTTATCTGGGGCCGGGGAGCTGTTTTTT
cdr3_aa: CASSLSGAGELFF

d_call: -
v_call: TRBV12-5
clone_size: -
j_call: TRBJ1-1
cdr3_nt: TGTGCTAGTGCCCCCTCCCCCAAGACCACTGAAGCTTTCTTT
cdr3_aa: CASAPSPKTTEAFF

d_call: TRBD1
v_call: TRBV30
clone_size: -
j_call: TRBJ2-7
cdr3_nt: TGTGCCTGGAGTTTGGGACAGGGCCCCTACGAGCAGTACTTC
cdr3_aa: CAWSLGQGPYEQYF

d_call: -
v_call: TRBV6-5
clone_size: few
j_call: TRBJ2-5
cdr3_nt: TGTGCCAGCAGTTACTCGAAAGCGCCGCAGCAAGAGACCCAGTACTTC
cdr3_aa: CASSYSKAPQQETQYF

d_call: TRBD2
v_call: TRBV9
clone_size: few
j_call: TRBJ2-7
cdr3_nt: TGTGCCAGCAGCCCGAGGACTAGCGGCCATCTATCCGAGCAGTACTTC
cdr3_aa: CASSPRTSGHLSEQYF

d_call: -
v_call: TRBV7-3
clone_size: few
j_call: TRBJ2-3
cdr3_nt: TGTGCCAGCAGCCCAGGACAGAGCACAGATACGCAGTATTTT
cdr3_aa: CASSPGQSTDTQYF

d_call: TRBD2
v_call: TRBV30
clone_size: -
j_call: TRBJ2-2
cdr3_nt: TGTGCCTGGGCCGGGACTAGCAACACCGGGGAGCTGTTTTTT
cdr3_aa: CAWAGTSNTGELFF

d_call: TRBD1
v_call: TRBV30
clone_size: few
j_call: TRBJ1-2
cdr3_nt: TGTGCCTGGGGGTTTCCGGGGGACAGCGGAACCCCTAACTATGGCTACACCTTC
cdr3_aa: CAWGFPGDSGTPNYGYTF

d_call: TRBD1
v_call: TRBV30
clone_size: -
j_call: TRBJ2-7
cdr3_nt: TGTGCCTGGAGCGGTGGGACAGGGAGTAAGCAGTACTTC
cdr3_aa: CAWSGGTGSKQYF

d_call: -
v_call: TRBV14
clone_size: few
j_call: TRBJ1-4
cdr3_nt: TGTGCCAGCAGCCAAGGAGGGGGTGGTGAAAAACTGTTTTTT
cdr3_aa: CASSQGGGGEKLFF

d_call: TRBD1
v_call: TRBV5-1
clone_size: many
j_call: TRBJ1-2
cdr3_nt: TGCGCCAGCAGCTTGGGGACAGGGGGTTTTGGCTACACCTTC
cdr3_aa: CASSLGTGGFGYTF

d_call: -
v_call: TRBV30
clone_size: few
j_call: TRBJ2-2
cdr3_nt: TGTGCCTGGAAAAACACCGGGGAGCTGTTTTTT
cdr3_aa: CAWKNTGELFF

d_call: TRBD1
v_call: TRBV2
clone_size: -
j_call: TRBJ2-7
cdr3_nt: TGTGCCAGCACGGGACAGGGGTACCACGAGCAGTACTTC
cdr3_aa: CASTGQGYHEQYF

d_call: -
v_call: TRBV7-2
clone_size: -
j_call: TRBJ2-5
cdr3_nt: TGTGCCAGCAGCTTAGTAAGCAGGGGACAAGAGACCCAGTACTTC
cdr3_aa: CASSLVSRGQETQYF

d_call: TRBD2
v_call: TRBV11-2
clone_size: -
j_call: TRBJ2-4
cdr3_nt: TGTGCCAGCAGCCCCGGGACTAGCGGGGGGGCCGTCCCGTACTTC
cdr3_aa: CASSPGTSGGAVPYF

d_call: -
v_call: TRBV7-2
clone_size: -
j_call: TRBJ2-7
cdr3_nt: TGTGCCAGCAGCTTCTCCCCCCCGGCCGAGCAGTACTTC
cdr3_aa: CASSFSPPAEQYF

d_call: -
v_call: TRBV30
clone_size: -
j_call: TRBJ1-2
cdr3_nt: TGTGCCTGGATTCGTGACGGCCCCTATGGCTACACCTTC
cdr3_aa: CAWIRDGPYGYTF

d_call: -
v_call: TRBV5-1
clone_size: few
j_call: TRBJ2-7
cdr3_nt: TGCGCCAGCAGAGAGGGAAACGAGCAGTACTTC
cdr3_aa: CASREGNEQYF

d_call: -
v_call: TRBV19
clone_size: -
j_call: TRBJ1-5
cdr3_nt: TGTGCCAGTACGACCAGGAGCAATCAGCCCCAGCATTTT
cdr3_aa: CASTTRSNQPQHF

d_call: -
v_call: TRBV29-1
clone_size: few
j_call: TRBJ2-7
cdr3_nt: TGCAGCGTTGCCGGCGGCTACGAGCAGTACTTC
cdr3_aa: CSVAGGYEQYF

d_call: TRBD1
v_call: TRBV29-1
clone_size: -
j_call: TRBJ2-7
cdr3_nt: TGCAGCGTTGAATTGGACAGGGGCTACGAGCAGTACTTC
cdr3_aa: CSVELDRGYEQYF

d_call: -
v_call: TRBV11-2
clone_size: few
j_call: TRBJ1-3
cdr3_nt: TGTGCCAGCAGCTTCCCAGGGACTGGAAACACCATATATTTT
cdr3_aa: CASSFPGTGNTIYF

d_call: -
v_call: TRBV5-6
clone_size: -
j_call: TRBJ1-2
cdr3_nt: TGTGCCAGCAGTCCAGGGGACTATGGCTACACCTTC
cdr3_aa: CASSPGDYGYTF

d_call: -
v_call: TRBV28
clone_size: -
j_call: TRBJ2-7
cdr3_nt: TGTGCCAGCAGTTTGTTCGAGGCGCCCTACGAGCAGTACTTC
cdr3_aa: CASSLFEAPYEQYF

d_call: -
v_call: TRBV7-9
clone_size: -
j_call: TRBJ1-2
cdr3_nt: TGTGCCAGCAGCTTAGCCGGATATGGCTACACCTTC
cdr3_aa: CASSLAGYGYTF

d_call: TRBD1
v_call: TRBV5-1
clone_size: -
j_call: TRBJ2-5
cdr3_nt: TGCGCCAGCAGCCTAGGACAGGGGATTGTGGGGACCCAGTACTTC
cdr3_aa: CASSLGQGIVGTQYF